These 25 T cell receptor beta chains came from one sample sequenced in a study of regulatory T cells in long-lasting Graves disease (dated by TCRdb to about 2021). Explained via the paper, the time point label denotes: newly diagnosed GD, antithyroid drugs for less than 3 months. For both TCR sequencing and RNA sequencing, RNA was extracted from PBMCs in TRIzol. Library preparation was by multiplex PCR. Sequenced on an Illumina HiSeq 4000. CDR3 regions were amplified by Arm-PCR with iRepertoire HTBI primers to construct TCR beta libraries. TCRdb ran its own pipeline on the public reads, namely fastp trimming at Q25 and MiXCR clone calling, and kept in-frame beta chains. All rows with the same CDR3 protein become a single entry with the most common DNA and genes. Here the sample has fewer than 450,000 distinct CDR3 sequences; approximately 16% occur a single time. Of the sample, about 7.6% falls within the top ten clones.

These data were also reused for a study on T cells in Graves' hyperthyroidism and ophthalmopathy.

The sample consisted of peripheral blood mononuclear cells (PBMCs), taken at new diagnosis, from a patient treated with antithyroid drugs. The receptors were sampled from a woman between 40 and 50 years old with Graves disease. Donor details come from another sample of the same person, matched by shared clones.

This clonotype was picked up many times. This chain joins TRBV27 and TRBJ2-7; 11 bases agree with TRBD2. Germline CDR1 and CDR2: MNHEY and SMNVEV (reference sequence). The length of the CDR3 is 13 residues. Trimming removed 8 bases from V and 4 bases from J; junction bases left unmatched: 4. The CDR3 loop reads CASGLAGPYEQYF. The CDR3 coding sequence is TGTGCCAGCGGACTAGCGGGTCCTTACGAGCAGTACTTC.

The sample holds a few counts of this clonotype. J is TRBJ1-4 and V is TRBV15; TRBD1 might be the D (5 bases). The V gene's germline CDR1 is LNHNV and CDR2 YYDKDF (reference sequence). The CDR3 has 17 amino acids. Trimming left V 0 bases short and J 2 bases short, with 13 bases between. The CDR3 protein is CATSREVTQGTNEKLFF. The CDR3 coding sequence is TGTGCCACCAGCAGAGAAGTAACGCAGGGCACTAATGAAAAACTGTTTTTT.

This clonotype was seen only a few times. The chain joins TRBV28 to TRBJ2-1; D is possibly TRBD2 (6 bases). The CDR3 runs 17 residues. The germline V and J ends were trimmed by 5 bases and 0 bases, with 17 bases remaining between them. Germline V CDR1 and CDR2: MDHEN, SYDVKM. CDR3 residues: CASSPWGGGYSYNEQFF. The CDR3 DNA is TGTGCCAGCAGTCCGTGGGGAGGAGGTTACTCCTACAATGAGCAGTTCTTC.

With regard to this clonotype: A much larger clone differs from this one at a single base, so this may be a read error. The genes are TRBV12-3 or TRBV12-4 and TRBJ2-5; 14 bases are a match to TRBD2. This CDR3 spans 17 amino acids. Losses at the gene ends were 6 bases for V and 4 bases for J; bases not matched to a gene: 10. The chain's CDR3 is CASSHVRGTSGGETQYF. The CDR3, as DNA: TGTGCCAGCAGCCACGTACGCGGGACTAGCGGGGGAGAGACCCAGTACTTC.

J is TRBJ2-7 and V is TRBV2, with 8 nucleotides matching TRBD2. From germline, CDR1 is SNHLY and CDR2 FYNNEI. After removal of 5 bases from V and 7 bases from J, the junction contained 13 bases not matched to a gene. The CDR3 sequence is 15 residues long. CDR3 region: CASSFSSAGVYEQYF. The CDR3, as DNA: TGTGCCAGCAGTTTTTCCTCAGCGGGAGTCTATGAGCAGTACTTC.

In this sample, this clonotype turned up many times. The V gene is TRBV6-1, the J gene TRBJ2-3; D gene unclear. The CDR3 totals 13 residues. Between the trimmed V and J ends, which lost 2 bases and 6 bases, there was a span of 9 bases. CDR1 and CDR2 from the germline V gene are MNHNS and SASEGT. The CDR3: CASSEHPLDTQYF. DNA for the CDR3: TGTGCCAGCAGTGAACACCCGTTGGATACGCAGTATTTT.

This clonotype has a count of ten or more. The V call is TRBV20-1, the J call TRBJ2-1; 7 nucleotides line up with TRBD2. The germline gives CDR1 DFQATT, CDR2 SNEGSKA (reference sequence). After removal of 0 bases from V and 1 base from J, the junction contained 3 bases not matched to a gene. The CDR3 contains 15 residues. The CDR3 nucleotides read TGCAGTGCTAGAGAGAGCGGGGTGTCCTACAATGAGCAGTTCTTC. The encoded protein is CSARESGVSYNEQFF.

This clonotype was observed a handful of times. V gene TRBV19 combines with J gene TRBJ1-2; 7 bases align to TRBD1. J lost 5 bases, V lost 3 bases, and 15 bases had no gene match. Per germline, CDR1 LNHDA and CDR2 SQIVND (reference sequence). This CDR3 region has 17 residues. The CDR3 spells CASSITPRNRGRYGYTF. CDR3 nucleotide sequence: TGTGCCAGTAGTATTACCCCGAGGAACAGGGGTCGATATGGCTACACCTTC.

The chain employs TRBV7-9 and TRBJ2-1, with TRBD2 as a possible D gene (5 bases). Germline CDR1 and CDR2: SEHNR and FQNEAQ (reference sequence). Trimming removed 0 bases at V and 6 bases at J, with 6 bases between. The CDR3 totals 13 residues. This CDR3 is CASSLAAGNEQFF. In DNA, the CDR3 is TGTGCCAGCAGCTTAGCGGCGGGCAATGAGCAGTTCTTC.

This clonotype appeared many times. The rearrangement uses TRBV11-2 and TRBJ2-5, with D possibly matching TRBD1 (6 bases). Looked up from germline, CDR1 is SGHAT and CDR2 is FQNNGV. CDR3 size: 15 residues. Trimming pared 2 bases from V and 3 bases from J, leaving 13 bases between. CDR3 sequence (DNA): TGTGCCAGCAGCTTAAGGGGGACCAGCGAAGAGACCCAGTACTTC. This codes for CASSLRGTSEETQYF.

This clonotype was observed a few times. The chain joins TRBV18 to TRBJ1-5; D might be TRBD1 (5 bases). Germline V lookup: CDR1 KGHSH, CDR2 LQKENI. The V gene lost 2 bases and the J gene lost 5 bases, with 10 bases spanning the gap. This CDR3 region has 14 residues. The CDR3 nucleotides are TGTGCCAGCTCACCAAATGGGGGGTATCAGCCCCAGCATTTT. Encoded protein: CASSPNGGYQPQHF.

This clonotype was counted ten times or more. The CDR3 is CASSFFPPRYNEQFF. As DNA, the CDR3 is TGTGCCAGCAGTTTTTTTCCACCGCGCTACAATGAGCAGTTCTTC. This sequence joins TRBV12-3 or TRBV12-4 and TRBJ2-1; D remains ambiguous. Deletions cut 3 bases from V and 3 bases from J, with 12 bases between. The CDR3 extends over 15 amino acids.

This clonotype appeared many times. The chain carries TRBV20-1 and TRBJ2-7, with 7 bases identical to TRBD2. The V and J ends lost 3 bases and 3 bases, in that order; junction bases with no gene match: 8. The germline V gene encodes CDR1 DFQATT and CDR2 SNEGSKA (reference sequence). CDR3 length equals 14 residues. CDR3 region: CSASLRGGLYEQYF. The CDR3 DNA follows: TGCAGTGCTAGCCTTAGGGGAGGGCTCTACGAGCAGTACTTC.

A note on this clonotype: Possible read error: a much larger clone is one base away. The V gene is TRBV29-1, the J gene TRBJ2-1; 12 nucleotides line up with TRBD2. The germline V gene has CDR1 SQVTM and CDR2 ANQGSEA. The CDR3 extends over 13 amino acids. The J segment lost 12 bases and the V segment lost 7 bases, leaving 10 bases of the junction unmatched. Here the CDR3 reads CSASGLAGLGQFF. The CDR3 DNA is TGCAGCGCATCCGGACTAGCGGGACTTGGGCAGTTCTTC.

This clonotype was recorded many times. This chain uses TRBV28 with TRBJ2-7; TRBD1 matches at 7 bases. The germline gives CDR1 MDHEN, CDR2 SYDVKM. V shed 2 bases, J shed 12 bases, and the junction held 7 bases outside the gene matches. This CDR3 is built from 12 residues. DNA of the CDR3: TGTGCCAGCAGTTTACCCTCCGGGACAGTGTACTTC. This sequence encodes CASSLPSGTVYF.

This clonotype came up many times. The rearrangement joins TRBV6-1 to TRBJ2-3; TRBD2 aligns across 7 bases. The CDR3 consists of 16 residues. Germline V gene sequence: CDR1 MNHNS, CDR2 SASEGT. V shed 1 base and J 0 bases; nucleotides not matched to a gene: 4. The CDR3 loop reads CASSEGGGPSTDTQYF. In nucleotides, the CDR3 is TGTGCCAGCAGTGAAGGGGGGGGTCCTAGCACAGATACGCAGTATTTT.

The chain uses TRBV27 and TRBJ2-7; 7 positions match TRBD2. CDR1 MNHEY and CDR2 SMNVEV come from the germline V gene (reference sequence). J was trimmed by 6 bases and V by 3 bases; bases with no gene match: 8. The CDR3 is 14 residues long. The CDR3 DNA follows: TGTGCCAGCAGTTTTGGGGGGAGGGCCTTCGAGCAGTACTTC. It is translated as CASSFGGRAFEQYF.

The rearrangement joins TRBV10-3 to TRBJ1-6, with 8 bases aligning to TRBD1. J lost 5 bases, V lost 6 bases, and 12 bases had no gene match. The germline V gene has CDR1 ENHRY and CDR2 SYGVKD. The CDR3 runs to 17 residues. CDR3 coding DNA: TGTGCCATCAGAGCCGGGACAGGAACGGGGAATAATTCACCCCTCCACTTT. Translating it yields CAIRAGTGTGNNSPLHF.

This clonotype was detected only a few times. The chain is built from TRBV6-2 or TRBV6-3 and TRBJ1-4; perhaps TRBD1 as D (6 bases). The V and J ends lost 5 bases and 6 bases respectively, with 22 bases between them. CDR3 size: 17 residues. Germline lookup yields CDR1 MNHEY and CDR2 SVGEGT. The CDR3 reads CASSSRGAYRADEKLFF. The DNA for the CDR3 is TGTGCCAGCAGTAGCCGGGGGGCCTATCGTGCGGATGAAAAACTGTTTTTT.

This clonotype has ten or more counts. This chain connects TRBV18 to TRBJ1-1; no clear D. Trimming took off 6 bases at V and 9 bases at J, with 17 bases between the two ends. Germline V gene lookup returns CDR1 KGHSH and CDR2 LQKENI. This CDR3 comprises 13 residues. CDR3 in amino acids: CASSPDSGGQAFF. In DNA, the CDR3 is TGTGCCAGCTCCCCTGACTCCGGAGGGCAAGCTTTCTTT.

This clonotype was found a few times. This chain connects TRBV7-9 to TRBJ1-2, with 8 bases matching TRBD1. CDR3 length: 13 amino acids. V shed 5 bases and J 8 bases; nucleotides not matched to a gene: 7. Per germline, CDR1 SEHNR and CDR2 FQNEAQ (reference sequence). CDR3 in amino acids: CASSHRTGTGYTF. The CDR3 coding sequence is TGTGCCAGCAGCCACCGGACAGGGACAGGCTACACCTTC.

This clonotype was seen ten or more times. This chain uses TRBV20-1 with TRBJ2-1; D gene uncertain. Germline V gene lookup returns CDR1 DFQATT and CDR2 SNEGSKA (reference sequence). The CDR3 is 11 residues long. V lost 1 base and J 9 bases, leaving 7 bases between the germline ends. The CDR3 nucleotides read TGCAGTGCTAGAGCCCGTGTTGAGCAGTTCTTC. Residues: CSARARVEQFF.

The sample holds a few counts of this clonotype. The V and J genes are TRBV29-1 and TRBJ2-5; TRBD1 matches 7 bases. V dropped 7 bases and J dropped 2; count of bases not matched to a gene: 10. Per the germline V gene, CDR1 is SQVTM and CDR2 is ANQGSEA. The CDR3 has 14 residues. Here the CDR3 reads CSGIIQGTQETQYF. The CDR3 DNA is TGCAGCGGGATCATACAGGGGACACAAGAGACCCAGTACTTC.

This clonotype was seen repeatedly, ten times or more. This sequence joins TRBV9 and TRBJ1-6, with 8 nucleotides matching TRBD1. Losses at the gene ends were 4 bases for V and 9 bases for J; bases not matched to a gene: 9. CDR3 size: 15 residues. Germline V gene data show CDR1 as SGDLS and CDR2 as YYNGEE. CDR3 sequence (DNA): TGTGCCAGCAGCCCAGGGGGCGCGGTGGGTTCACCCCTCCACTTT. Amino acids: CASSPGGAVGSPLHF.

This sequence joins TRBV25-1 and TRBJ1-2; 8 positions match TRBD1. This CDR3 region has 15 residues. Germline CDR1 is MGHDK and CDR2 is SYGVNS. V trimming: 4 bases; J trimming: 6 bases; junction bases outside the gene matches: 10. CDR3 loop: CASSADREWYHGYTF. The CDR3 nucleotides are TGTGCCAGCAGTGCGGACAGGGAATGGTACCATGGCTACACCTTC.